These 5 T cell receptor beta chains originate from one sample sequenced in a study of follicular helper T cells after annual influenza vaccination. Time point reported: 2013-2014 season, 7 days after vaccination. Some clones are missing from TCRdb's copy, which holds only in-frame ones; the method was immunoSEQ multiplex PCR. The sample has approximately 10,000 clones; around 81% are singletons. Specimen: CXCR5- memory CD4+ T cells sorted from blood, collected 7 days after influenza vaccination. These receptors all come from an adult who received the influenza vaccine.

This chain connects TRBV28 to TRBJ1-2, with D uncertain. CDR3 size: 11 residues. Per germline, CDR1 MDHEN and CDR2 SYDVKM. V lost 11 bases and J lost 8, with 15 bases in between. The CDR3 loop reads CASSTLRGYTF. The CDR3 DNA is TGTGCCTCCTCTACCCTGAGGGGCTACACCTTC.

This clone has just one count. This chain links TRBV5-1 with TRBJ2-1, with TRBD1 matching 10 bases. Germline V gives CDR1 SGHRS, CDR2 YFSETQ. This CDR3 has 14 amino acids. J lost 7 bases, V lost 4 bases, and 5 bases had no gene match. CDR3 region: CASSTGTGANEQFF. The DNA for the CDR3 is TGCGCCAGCAGCACCGGGACAGGGGCGAATGAGCAGTTCTTC.

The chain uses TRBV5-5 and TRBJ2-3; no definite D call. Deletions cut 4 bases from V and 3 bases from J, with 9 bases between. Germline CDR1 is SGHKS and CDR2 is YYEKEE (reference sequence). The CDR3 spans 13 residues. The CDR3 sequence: CASSTGGTDTQYF. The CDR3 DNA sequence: TGTGCCAGCAGCACTGGTGGAACAGATACGCAGTATTTT.

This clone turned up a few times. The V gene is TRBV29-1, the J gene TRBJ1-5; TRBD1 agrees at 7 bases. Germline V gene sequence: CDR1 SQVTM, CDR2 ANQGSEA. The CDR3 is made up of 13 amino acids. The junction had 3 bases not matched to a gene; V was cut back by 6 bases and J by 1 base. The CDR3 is CSVAGGSNQPQHF. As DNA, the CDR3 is TGCAGCGTAGCAGGGGGGAGCAATCAGCCCCAGCATTTT.

The CDR3 reads CASSEFGFSTNEKLFF. CDR3 DNA: TGTGCCAGCAGTGAGTTCGGTTTTTCTACTAATGAAAAACTGTTTTTT. The V and J genes are TRBV6-1 and TRBJ1-4; D not certain. The CDR3 consists of 16 residues. Germline V gene data show CDR1 as MNHNS and CDR2 as SASEGT. Trimming shortened V by 3 bases and J by 2 bases, and 13 bases separated the two germline ends.